The T cell receptor (beta chain) described here comes from a study of blood T cell repertoires in COVID-19. Across the whole study: COVID-19 samples, acute and convalescent, were from the United States, Italy and Spain. The analysed material was cDNA or gDNA that came from T cells, B-cell-depleted T cells, or PBMCs.

TCRdb keeps only in-frame clones here, not all; method: immunoSEQ multiplex PCR. Of 200,000 or so clones in the sample, roughly 76% are singletons; the top ten hold more than 10%. Trimming pared 4 bases from V and 0 bases from J, leaving 14 bases between. The CDR3 contains 16 residues. In germline, CDR1 is SGHRS, CDR2 YFSETQ. Sequencing was done on a sample of peripheral blood. The clonotype was recovered from a woman older than 75 with COVID-19, enrolled during active disease. The rearrangement links TRBV5-1 to TRBJ2-1; D is possibly TRBD1 (6 bases). The CDR3 sequence is CASSQTGSSSYNEQFF. The CDR3 nucleotides read TGCGCCAGCAGCCAGACAGGTTCGAGCTCCTACAATGAGCAGTTCTTC.